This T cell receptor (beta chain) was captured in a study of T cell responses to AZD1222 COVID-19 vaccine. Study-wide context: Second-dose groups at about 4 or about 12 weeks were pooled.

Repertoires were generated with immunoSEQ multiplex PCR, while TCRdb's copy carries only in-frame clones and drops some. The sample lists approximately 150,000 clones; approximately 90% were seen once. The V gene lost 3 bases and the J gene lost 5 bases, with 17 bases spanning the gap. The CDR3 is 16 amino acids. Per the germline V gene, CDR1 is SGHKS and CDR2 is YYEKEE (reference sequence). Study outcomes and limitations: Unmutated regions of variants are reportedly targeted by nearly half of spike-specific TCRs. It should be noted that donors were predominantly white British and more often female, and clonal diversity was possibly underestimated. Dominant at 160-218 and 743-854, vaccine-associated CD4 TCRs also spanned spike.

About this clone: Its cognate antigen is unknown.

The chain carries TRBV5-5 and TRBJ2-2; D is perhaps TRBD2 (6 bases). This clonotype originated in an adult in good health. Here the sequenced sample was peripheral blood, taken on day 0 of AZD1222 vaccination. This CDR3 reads CASSSQPALATGELFF. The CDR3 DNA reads TGTGCCAGCAGCTCGCAGCCGGCACTAGCTACCGGGGAGCTGTTTTTT.